The clone carrying this T cell receptor (beta chain) occurred many times. Its antigen is unknown. Sorting gave populations that all exceeded 98% purity. The data are from a study of beta chain features in type 1 diabetes. General study findings and limits: The study found moderately but significantly shorter TCRB CDR3s in all four CD4+ subsets of Type 1 diabetes patients.

The V and J ends lost 4 bases and 2 bases respectively, with 11 bases between them. The CDR3 totals 14 residues. Germline V lookup: CDR1 MDHEN, CDR2 SYDVKM. The entirety of the isolated RNA underwent reverse transcription, so expressed TCRB transcripts were sequenced. The repertoire was sequenced with immunoSEQ multiplex PCR; TCRdb's copy has only in-frame clones and lacks some. Counted here are about 160,000 clones, about 7.9% occurring once; the ten biggest clones make up 0.5%. Sequencing input: central memory CD4+ T cells from blood. This sequence was found in a man aged 18-30 years with type 1 diabetes. The V and J genes are TRBV28 and TRBJ2-5; D gene ambiguous. The chain's CDR3 is CASSSDTLQETQYF. In DNA form, the CDR3 reads TGTGCCAGCAGTTCCGACACTTTGCAAGAGACCCAGTACTTC.